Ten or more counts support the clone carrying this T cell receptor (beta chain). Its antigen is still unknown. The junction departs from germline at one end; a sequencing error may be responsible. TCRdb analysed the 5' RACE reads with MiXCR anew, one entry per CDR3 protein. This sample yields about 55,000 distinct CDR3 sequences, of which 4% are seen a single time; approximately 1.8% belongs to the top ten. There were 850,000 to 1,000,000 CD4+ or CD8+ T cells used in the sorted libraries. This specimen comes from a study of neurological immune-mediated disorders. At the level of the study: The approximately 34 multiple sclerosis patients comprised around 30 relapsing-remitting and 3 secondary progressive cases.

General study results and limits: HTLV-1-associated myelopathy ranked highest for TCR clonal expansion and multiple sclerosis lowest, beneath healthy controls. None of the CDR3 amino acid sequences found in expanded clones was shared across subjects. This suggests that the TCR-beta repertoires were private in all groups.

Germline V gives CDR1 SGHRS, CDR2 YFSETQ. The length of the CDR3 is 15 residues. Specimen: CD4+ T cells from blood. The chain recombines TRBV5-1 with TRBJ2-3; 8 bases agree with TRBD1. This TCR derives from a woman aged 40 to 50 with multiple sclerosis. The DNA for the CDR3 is TGCGCCAGCAGCTTGGTGTCAGGGGGCACTGATACGCAGTATTTT. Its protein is CASSLVSGGTDTQYF.